Presented here are 8 T cell receptor beta chains from one specimen sequenced in a study of T-cell reconstitution after alpha-beta-depleted transplantation in children. During its preparation, the TCRbeta library received unique molecular identifiers. TCRdb recomputed calls from the PCR reads with MiXCR, one row per CDR3 protein. The profile shows 500,000 to 650,000 distinct CDR3 sequences, 10% to 12% of them singletons. Sequencing used PBMCs, mostly from graft donor cells, obtained 180 days after TCRalphabeta/CD19-depleted stem cell transplant. All receptors derive from a female patient between 2 and 15 years old who had a stem cell transplant for aplastic anemia, so the T cells may come from the graft donor.

This clonotype was seen more than once but under ten times. The CDR3: CASSRWTSGSYYNEQFF. The DNA of the CDR3 is TGTGCCAGCAGCCGATGGACTAGCGGGAGTTATTACAATGAGCAGTTCTTC. The V gene is TRBV11-2, the J gene TRBJ2-1, with 13 bases identical to TRBD2. The CDR3 extends over 17 amino acids. Germline V gene lookup returns CDR1 SGHAT and CDR2 FQNNGV. J gave up 4 bases and V 5 bases, and 8 bases lay outside the gene matches.

V and J are TRBV12-3 or TRBV12-4 and TRBJ2-2; D gene uncertain. Trimming took 5 bases from V and 8 from J, leaving 12 bases between them. There are 13 residues in the CDR3. CDR3 DNA sequence: TGTGCCAGCAGTCCCTCGGACGTTGGGGAGCTGTTTTTT. Its protein is CASSPSDVGELFF.

The chain couples TRBV7-9 to TRBJ2-7; TRBD2 agrees at 12 bases. Germline CDR1 is SEHNR and CDR2 is FQNEAQ (reference sequence). Trimming removed 5 bases from V and 5 bases from J; junction bases left unmatched: 10. The CDR3 covers 16 residues. The CDR3 nucleotides are TGTGCCAGCAGCGCCCTGACTAGCGGGAGAGGGGACGAGCAGTACGTC. Translating it yields CASSALTSGRGDEQYV.

This clonotype has ten or more counts. CDR3 protein: CATSDLPGRTYYNEQFF. The CDR3 coding sequence is TGTGCCACCAGTGACTTACCAGGCCGCACGTACTACAATGAGCAGTTCTTC. The J gene is TRBJ2-1, the V gene TRBV24-1; D uncertain. Germline V gene data show CDR1 as KGHDR and CDR2 as SFDVKD. There are 17 residues in the CDR3. Trimming removed 4 bases from V and 3 bases from J, with 18 bases in between.

In DNA, the CDR3 is TGCAGTGCTAGAGGAGTAGGTGTTGAGCAGTTCTTC. Translation: CSARGVGVEQFF. The chain employs TRBV20-1 and TRBJ2-1; D unclear. Trimming stripped 1 base from V and 9 bases from J, with 10 bases between. Germline CDR1 reads DFQATT; CDR2 reads SNEGSKA (reference sequence). CDR3 length: 12 residues.

The V and J genes are TRBV20-1 and TRBJ2-1, with 14 bases lining up with TRBD2. Germline CDR1 reads DFQATT; CDR2 reads SNEGSKA (reference sequence). This CDR3 is 14 amino acids long. Unmatched junction bases numbered 2, after V lost 4 bases and J lost 6 bases. CDR3 nucleotide sequence: TGCAGTGCTACGGGGACTAGCGGGAGCAATGAGCAGTTCTTC. This codes for CSATGTSGSNEQFF.

This clonotype appeared a few times. V is TRBV7-9 and J is TRBJ1-1; the match to TRBD1 covers 7 bases. From germline, CDR1 is SEHNR and CDR2 FQNEAQ (reference sequence). There are 15 residues in the CDR3. Losses at the gene ends were 1 base for V and 1 base for J; bases not matched to a gene: 3. The CDR3 region has the DNA TGTGCCAGCAGCTTAGAGGGGGCCAGGAACACTGAAGCTTTCTTT. This encodes CASSLEGARNTEAFF.

The sample holds a few counts of this clonotype. V usage is TRBV6-2 or TRBV6-3 and J usage is TRBJ2-7; D ambiguous. Trimming took off 3 bases at V and 4 bases at J, with 13 bases between the two ends. Germline V gene lookup returns CDR1 MNHEY and CDR2 SVGEGT. This CDR3 contains 14 residues. This CDR3 is CASSYETEFYEQYF. In DNA, the CDR3 is TGTGCCAGCAGTTATGAGACGGAGTTTTACGAGCAGTACTTC.